This T cell receptor beta chain originates from a study of CD8 T cells in Susac syndrome. Per the germline V gene, CDR1 is SEHNR and CDR2 is FQNEAQ (reference sequence). Trimming removed 4 bases from V and 6 bases from J, with 16 bases in between. The CDR3 is 15 amino acids. TEMRA cells were FACS-enriched, with CD8+ and CD4+ T cells isolated negatively. RNA was extracted with the RNeasy kit, and a quantity of roughly 0.45 to 1 ug was reverse transcribed using random hexamers. The amplification used immunoSEQ multiplex PCR on TCR beta CDR3; it spanned 54 Vbeta and 13 Jbeta. TCRdb itself ran the immunoSEQ multiplex PCR reads through MiXCR, one entry per CDR3 protein. The sample contains about 69,000 distinct CDR3 sequences, 90% to 95% of which appear only once.

Sequenced: CD8+ T cells from PBMCs. The chain employs TRBV7-9 and TRBJ2-1, with D possibly being TRBD2 (5 bases). The TCR was taken from a human donor with multiple sclerosis. The CDR3 region has the DNA TGTGCCAGCAGCTCGGAGAGGAGGCGCGGCAATGAGCAGTTCTTC. This encodes CASSSERRRGNEQFF. Together with reference TRBV7-9 and TRBJ2-1, the CDR3 gives the full variable domain: DTGVSQNPRHKITKRGQNVTFRCDPISEHNRLYWYRQTLGQGPEFLTYFQNEAQLEKSRLLSDRFSAERPKGSFSTLEIQRTEQGDSAMYLCASSSERRRGNEQFFGPGTRLTVL.